This T cell receptor beta chain is drawn from a study of T cell repertoires in ileal Crohn's disease. Study background: From the resection specimen's proximal margin, biopsies were taken as MI.

Libraries were prepared by immunoSEQ multiplex PCR; TCRdb keeps only in-frame clonotypes and omits some of them. The repertoire has around 3,700 clones, approximately 88% of them found once; the top ten carry 10% to 15%. CDR1 and CDR2 (germline): MNHNY, SVGAGI (reference sequence). CDR3 length: 15 residues. V lost 7 bases to trimming and J lost 3 bases, with 19 bases between them. As for time point: proximal margin of the surgical specimen (macroscopically non-inflamed). Sequencing was done on a sample of ileal tissue. This receptor was identified in an adult with Crohn's disease. The chain recombines TRBV6-6 with TRBJ2-7; D could derive from TRBD1 or TRBD2 (7 bases each). CDR3 sequence: CASTGRGGQNYEQYF. The DNA of the CDR3 is TGTGCCAGCACAGGCAGGGGGGGCCAGAACTACGAGCAGTACTTC.